What follows are 13 T cell receptor beta chains derived from one specimen sequenced in a study of blood T cells in healthy people across ages. Combining a sample-barcoded 5' primer with a J-beta primer mix, a second PCR ran for about 6 to 12 cycles. TCRdb itself ran the 5' RACE reads through MiXCR, one entry per CDR3 protein. The table records 800,000 to 950,000 distinct CDR3 sequences, under 40% of them present only once. The sample comprised blood. These receptor sequences come from a man in his late teens or twenties in good health.

This chain joins TRBV2 and TRBJ2-1, with D perhaps matching TRBD1 or TRBD2 (5 bases each). This CDR3 region has 12 residues. The germline CDR1 and CDR2 sequences are SNHLY and FYNNEI. V lost 6 bases, J lost 8 bases, and 11 bases lay in between. CDR3 in amino acids: CASRVGDHEQFF. The CDR3 nucleotides are TGTGCCAGCAGGGTCGGGGACCATGAGCAGTTCTTC. The full variable domain, in which reference TRBV2 and TRBJ2-1 provide the parts outside the CDR3, is EPEVTQTPSHQVTQMGQEVILRCVPISNHLYFYWYRQILGQKVEFLVSFYNNEISEKSEIFDDQFSVERPDGSNFTLKIRSTKLEDSAMYFCASRVGDHEQFFGPGTRLTVL.

The chain employs TRBV5-1 and TRBJ1-1; TRBD1 aligns across 8 bases. This CDR3 spans 11 amino acids. J gave up 11 bases and V 4 bases, and 4 bases lay outside the gene matches. From germline, CDR1 is SGHRS and CDR2 YFSETQ. CDR3 DNA: TGCGCCAGCAGCCAGGACAGGGTGGCTTTCTTT. Its protein product is CASSQDRVAFF.

The V call is TRBV6-1, the J call TRBJ1-2; no firm D call. The germline gives CDR1 MNHNS, CDR2 SASEGT. The V end was cut by 8 bases, the J end by 2 bases, with 12 bases between. The CDR3 is made up of 13 amino acids. CDR3 sequence: CASEWSANYGYTF. The CDR3 coding sequence is TGTGCCAGCGAGTGGTCGGCGAACTATGGCTACACCTTC.

CDR3 nucleotides: TGTGCCAGCAGTCCCGAGCGGGGGAGGTGCAATGAGCAGTTCTTC. It yields the protein CASSPERGRCNEQFF. The rearrangement joins TRBV6-5 to TRBJ2-1; 8 bases fit TRBD2. Germline V CDR1 and CDR2: MNHEY, SVGAGI. V dropped 5 bases and J dropped 6; count of bases not matched to a gene: 9. The CDR3 sequence is 15 residues long.

Comment on this clonotype: A read error may account for a junction end that differs from germline. The rearrangement links TRBV12-3 or TRBV12-4 to TRBJ2-4, with D possibly matching TRBD2 (5 bases). The J call may be wrong; the DNA end is better matched by TRBJ2-5. This CDR3 has 13 residues. The CDR3 region is CACSLALAETQYF. CDR3 nucleotides: TGTGCCTGCAGTTTAGCTCTAGCAGAGACCCAGTACTTC.

The CDR3 is CASSFIRETQYF. CDR3 DNA sequence: TGTGCCAGCAGCTTCATTCGGGAGACCCAGTACTTC. The chain combines TRBV7-9 with TRBJ2-5; D gene ambiguous. This CDR3 is 12 amino acids long. V shed 3 bases and J shed 5 bases, with 7 bases lying between them. CDR1 and CDR2 from the germline V gene are SEHNR and FQNEAQ (reference sequence).

This chain connects TRBV20-1 to TRBJ2-3, with 9 positions matching TRBD1. The CDR3 length is 17 residues. The junction had 10 bases not matched to a gene; V was cut back by 3 bases and J by 0 bases. Germline V gene sequence: CDR1 DFQATT, CDR2 SNEGSKA (reference sequence). The DNA of the CDR3 is TGCAGTGCTAGGGGACAGGGAGGTTCCACTAGCACAGATACGCAGTATTTT. Its protein product is CSARGQGGSTSTDTQYF.

The chain combines TRBV20-1 with TRBJ2-7; 7 bases align to TRBD1. The CDR3 totals 16 residues. Germline V lookup: CDR1 DFQATT, CDR2 SNEGSKA (reference sequence). V shed 3 bases, J shed 1 base, and the junction held 12 bases outside the gene matches. In DNA form, the CDR3 reads TGCAGTGCTAGGACACCAGCGGACAGGCAATCCTACGAGCAGTACTTC. Translation gives CSARTPADRQSYEQYF.

The rearrangement links TRBV6-1 to TRBJ1-6; no reliable D call. The germline V and J ends were trimmed by 4 bases and 13 bases, with 17 bases remaining between them. The V gene's germline CDR1 is MNHNS and CDR2 SASEGT. This CDR3 contains 14 residues. The CDR3 loop is CASSGAAEDRPLHF. CDR3 nucleotide sequence: TGTGCCAGCAGTGGGGCAGCCGAAGATCGGCCCCTCCACTTT.

This clonotype was seen only once. Given a much more abundant clone one base away, this may be a read error. This sequence joins TRBV12-3 or TRBV12-4 and TRBJ2-5, with D unclear. This CDR3 spans 15 amino acids. Trimming stripped 5 bases from V and 11 bases from J, with 24 bases between. The CDR3 DNA reads as TGTGCCAGCAGTCCCCTGGTTGGGTCCTACAATGAGCAGTACTTC. Translation gives CASSPLVGSYNEQYF.

The V call is TRBV6-5, the J call TRBJ1-1; no firm D call. CDR1 is MNHEY and CDR2 is SVGAGI in the germline V gene. The V end lost 9 bases, the J end lost 1 base, and 12 bases lay between the germline ends. The CDR3 length is 13 residues. The chain's CDR3 is CARRPARNTEAFF. The CDR3 DNA follows: TGTGCCAGACGGCCGGCAAGGAACACTGAAGCTTTCTTT.

The V gene is TRBV12-3 or TRBV12-4, the J gene TRBJ2-3; D gene ambiguous. This CDR3 region has 15 residues. V was pared by 1 base and J by 3 bases, with 11 bases between. DNA for the CDR3: TGTGCCAGCAGTTTAGGGTCCTTCGGGACAGATACGCAGTATTTT. This translates into CASSLGSFGTDTQYF.

This clonotype was observed a handful of times. The V gene is TRBV7-9, the J gene TRBJ2-7, with D uncertain. CDR3 size: 12 residues. Germline lookup yields CDR1 SEHNR and CDR2 FQNEAQ (reference sequence). V lost 7 bases and J 2 bases, leaving 9 bases between the germline ends. The CDR3 loop reads CASTLGPYEQYF. In nucleotides, the CDR3 is TGTGCCAGCACCCTCGGACCCTACGAGCAGTACTTC.